A selection of T cell receptor beta chains follows, all from one sample in a study of cytomegalovirus exposure and HLA in healthy donors. Some clones are missing from TCRdb's copy, which holds only in-frame ones; the method was immunoSEQ multiplex PCR. The sample contains 150,000 to 200,000 clones, approximately 73% of which appear only once. Sample: PBMCs. The receptors derive from a man between 25 and 39 years old in good health and CMV-seropositive. Both conserved end residues are part of each CDR3. Fields, in order: V gene, D gene, clone size, J gene, CDR3 protein, CDR3 DNA. D genes are given only for firm matches. For some rows the clone size is stated as once, few or many, or as a class when expanded; others skip it.

V: TRBV11-2
D: TRBD1
size: .
J: TRBJ2-5
CDR3: CASSSTPEDREETQYF
DNA: TGTGCCAGCAGCTCTACCCCAGAGGACAGGGAAGAGACCCAGTACTTC

V: TRBV12-5
D: TRBD2
size: .
J: TRBJ2-1
CDR3: CASGLGGDYHNEQFF
DNA: TGTGCTAGTGGTTTGGGGGGGGACTACCACAATGAGCAGTTCTTC

V: TRBV2
D: TRBD1
size: .
J: TRBJ1-4
CDR3: CASMTGPGGEKLFF
DNA: TGTGCCAGCATGACGGGGCCAGGGGGAGAAAAACTGTTTTTT

V: TRBV7-3
D: .
size: .
J: TRBJ1-4
CDR3: CASSPLGVANEKLFF
DNA: TGTGCCAGCAGCCCCCTCGGGGTGGCTAATGAAAAACTGTTTTTT

V: TRBV19
D: TRBD2
size: .
J: TRBJ2-1
CDR3: CASSISASGAYNEQFF
DNA: TGTGCCAGTAGTATCTCGGCTAGCGGGGCCTACAATGAGCAGTTCTTC

V: TRBV7-6
D: TRBD2
size: few
J: TRBJ2-1
CDR3: CASSSNLPGLSKPFF
DNA: TGTGCCAGCAGCTCCAATCTCCCGGGACTATCAAAACCGTTCTTC

V: TRBV6-5
D: .
size: few
J: TRBJ1-2
CDR3: CASSLVGGYGYTF
DNA: TGTGCCAGCAGTTTAGTCGGGGGCTATGGCTACACCTTC

V: TRBV27
D: TRBD1
size: .
J: TRBJ1-2
CDR3: CASSQDFLQGGNYGYTF
DNA: TGTGCCAGCAGCCAGGATTTTCTTCAGGGGGGAAACTATGGCTACACCTTC

V: TRBV10-3
D: .
size: .
J: TRBJ1-1
CDR3: CAISEGGMNTEAFF
DNA: TGTGCCATCAGTGAGGGGGGGATGAACACTGAAGCTTTCTTT

V: TRBV9
D: .
size: once
J: TRBJ2-7
CDR3: CASSVGGTLSLDEQYF
DNA: TGTGCCAGCAGCGTAGGGGGGACACTATCCCTGGACGAGCAGTACTTC

V: TRBV28
D: .
size: .
J: TRBJ1-2
CDR3: CASSLSSGVYGYTF
DNA: TGTGCCAGCAGTTTATCTTCGGGGGTCTATGGCTACACCTTC

V: TRBV30
D: TRBD1
size: .
J: TRBJ1-2
CDR3: CAWNPGQAIYGYTF
DNA: TGTGCCTGGAACCCGGGACAGGCGATCTATGGCTACACCTTC

V: TRBV7-3
D: .
size: .
J: TRBJ1-1
CDR3: CASRKVSDLNTEAFF
DNA: TGTGCCAGCAGGAAGGTATCGGACTTGAACACTGAAGCTTTCTTT

V: TRBV7-9
D: .
size: .
J: TRBJ1-1
CDR3: CASSLAGGHSTEAFF
DNA: TGTGCCAGCAGCCTAGCTGGGGGCCACTCCACTGAAGCTTTCTTT

V: TRBV7-3
D: TRBD1
size: .
J: TRBJ1-1
CDR3: CASSLMRTGGDTEAFF
DNA: TGTGCCAGCAGCTTAATGAGGACAGGGGGTGACACTGAAGCTTTCTTT

V: TRBV13
D: .
size: .
J: TRBJ2-1
CDR3: CASSPSVEQFF
DNA: TGTGCCAGCAGCCCCTCGGTAGAGCAGTTCTTC

V: TRBV15
D: .
size: .
J: TRBJ2-3
CDR3: CATRRLLGEDTDTQYF
DNA: TGTGCCACCAGGAGATTGCTAGGGGAAGACACAGATACGCAGTATTTT

V: TRBV7-3
D: TRBD2
size: .
J: TRBJ2-1
CDR3: CASSLMGLAAYNEQFF
DNA: TGTGCCAGCAGCTTAATGGGACTAGCGGCCTACAATGAGCAGTTCTTC

V: TRBV20-1
D: TRBD1
size: .
J: TRBJ2-7
CDR3: CSADRGSEQYF
DNA: TGCAGTGCGGACAGGGGTTCCGAGCAGTACTTC

V: TRBV12-5
D: .
size: .
J: TRBJ2-3
CDR3: CASGFADTQYF
DNA: TGTGCTAGTGGTTTCGCAGATACGCAGTATTTT

V: TRBV5-1
D: TRBD1
size: .
J: TRBJ2-7
CDR3: CASNPGQGAYEQYF
DNA: TGCGCCAGCAACCCCGGACAGGGGGCATACGAGCAGTACTTC

V: TRBV15
D: .
size: .
J: TRBJ2-7
CDR3: CATSNSQVTYEQYF
DNA: TGTGCCACCAGCAATTCTCAGGTAACCTACGAGCAGTACTTC

V: TRBV5-1
D: TRBD1
size: .
J: TRBJ2-7
CDR3: CASAITGDRGRAEQYF
DNA: TGCGCCAGCGCAATAACCGGGGACAGGGGGAGGGCCGAGCAGTACTTC

V: TRBV9
D: TRBD2
size: .
J: TRBJ2-7
CDR3: CASSQTSGTPYEQYF
DNA: TGTGCCAGCAGCCAGACTAGCGGAACACCCTACGAGCAGTACTTC

V: TRBV21-1
D: .
size: .
J: TRBJ1-1
CDR3: CASSLYKGEKGPPSTEAFF
DNA: TGTGCCAGCAGCCTGTACAAGGGGGAAAAGGGGCCGCCGAGCACTGAAGCTTTCTTT

V: TRBV30
D: .
size: few
J: TRBJ1-1
CDR3: CAWSGQEPEAFF
DNA: TGTGCCTGGAGTGGTCAAGAGCCTGAAGCTTTCTTT

V: TRBV30
D: .
size: .
J: TRBJ2-3
CDR3: CAWRRQADTQYF
DNA: TGTGCCTGGAGGCGCCAGGCCGATACGCAGTATTTT

V: TRBV10-3
D: .
size: .
J: TRBJ2-7
CDR3: CAISESTAEQYF
DNA: TGTGCCATCAGTGAGTCGACAGCCGAGCAGTACTTC

V: TRBV27
D: .
size: .
J: TRBJ1-3
CDR3: CASTQLQDPSGNTIYF
DNA: TGTGCCAGCACCCAATTACAGGACCCCTCTGGAAACACCATATATTTT

V: TRBV5-1
D: .
size: .
J: TRBJ1-1
CDR3: CASSFTGDEAFF
DNA: TGCGCCAGCAGCTTCACGGGAGATGAAGCTTTCTTT

V: TRBV28
D: .
size: .
J: TRBJ1-2
CDR3: CASSRSDGIPNYGYTF
DNA: TGTGCCAGCAGTCGATCTGACGGGATACCTAACTATGGCTACACCTTC